A few counts support the clone carrying this T cell receptor beta chain. What it binds is unknown. This sample stems from a study of cytomegalovirus exposure and HLA in healthy donors. General study results and limits: Prior analysis indicated that the majority of TCR beta V segments exhibited productivity approximately 87% or approximately 30% of the time.

Vbeta (60) and Jbeta (13) primers were used in the PCR. Only in-frame clones appear in the TCRdb table, and some are missing; sequencing was by immunoSEQ multiplex PCR. Altogether about 120,000 clones are present, roughly three quarters being singletons, with the ten largest covering approximately 4.3%. In germline, CDR1 is SGHDT, CDR2 YYEEEE. Between the trimmed V and J ends, which lost 4 bases and 7 bases, there was a span of 14 bases. The CDR3 has 14 amino acids. The specimen was PBMCs. This chain uses TRBV5-6 with TRBJ2-2; D is perhaps TRBD1 (5 bases). This receptor was obtained from a man aged 30 to 45 in good health and CMV-seropositive. The CDR3 spells CASSLPGLDGELFF. CDR3 coding DNA: TGTGCCAGCAGCCTGCCAGGGTTGGACGGGGAGCTGTTTTTT.